Listed here are 25 T cell receptor beta chains from one sample, sequenced in a study of CD8 T cells in ankylosing spondylitis (dated by TCRdb to about 2017). Paper-wide results and their limitations: Blood from ankylosing spondylitis patients appeared to be characterized by a TCR beta motif made up of about 8 highly homologous amino acid variants.

Library method: 5' RACE. TCRdb lists the instrument as Illumina HiSeq 2500. The public reads were quality trimmed at Q25 with fastp and then assembled into clones with MiXCR by TCRdb, keeping productive beta chains. Rows with one shared CDR3 protein collapse into an entry with the most common genes and DNA. This sample is represented by roughly 670,000 distinct CDR3 sequences; 19% of them were singletons. The top ten hold 15% to 20% of the sample. These TCRs' antigens remain unknown. The material sequenced was blood, either unsorted or a sorted T cell fraction (not recorded which). Every receptor here comes from a male donor with ankylosing spondylitis.

The chain combines TRBV6-2 or TRBV6-3 with TRBJ2-4, with D perhaps TRBD1 (6 bases). Germline-derived CDR1 and CDR2 are MNHEY and SVGEGT. The CDR3 is made up of 20 amino acids. Trimming pared 4 bases from V and 0 bases from J, leaving 25 bases between. The CDR3 reads CASSSHSGHSSLLAKNIQYF. CDR3 sequence (DNA): TGTGCCAGCAGTTCCCACTCGGGACATAGCTCACTTCTAGCCAAAAACATTCAGTACTTC.

This clonotype turned up a few times. The CDR3 loop is CAIKGEGFTEAFF. CDR3 bases: TGTGCCATCAAGGGGGAAGGGTTCACTGAAGCTTTCTTT. The chain employs TRBV10-3 and TRBJ1-1; D may be TRBD1 (6 bases). V lost 7 bases, J lost 4 bases, and 13 bases lay in between. The CDR3 extends over 13 amino acids. The germline V gene has CDR1 ENHRY and CDR2 SYGVKD.

CDR3 sequence reads: CSARADSYEQYF. Here the CDR3 DNA reads TGCAGTGCTAGGGCCGACTCCTACGAGCAGTACTTC. The chain employs TRBV20-1 and TRBJ2-7; no clear D gene. The length of the CDR3 is 12 residues. Per the germline V gene, CDR1 is DFQATT and CDR2 is SNEGSKA (reference sequence). The V end was cut by 3 bases, the J end by 0 bases, with 6 bases between.

In its sample, this clonotype was seen a few times. The chain combines TRBV10-3 with TRBJ1-2; 8 bases are shared with TRBD1. V gave up 4 bases and J gave up 0 bases; unmatched junction bases: 4. The germline V gene encodes CDR1 ENHRY and CDR2 SYGVKD. The CDR3 totals 15 residues. This CDR3 reads CAISAGDRPNYGYTF. The CDR3 region has the DNA TGTGCCATCAGTGCCGGGGACAGGCCTAACTATGGCTACACCTTC.

This clonotype was recorded a few times. The CDR3 spells CASSPSTTADTQYF. The CDR3 DNA sequence: TGCGCCAGCAGCCCGAGTACGACGGCAGATACGCAGTATTTT. The rearrangement links TRBV5-1 to TRBJ2-3; D unresolved. Germline CDR1 reads SGHRS; CDR2 reads YFSETQ. This CDR3 region has 14 residues. V was clipped by 4 bases and J by 4 bases, with 13 bases between them.

This clonotype has just one count. A much larger clone differs from this one at a single base, so this may be a read error. Lacking the conserved final phenylalanine or tryptophan, this CDR3 likely reflects a read error. Here the CDR3 DNA reads TGTGCCAGCAGCTTATTGGCGGGCCCACAAGAGACCCAGTACCTC. Its translation is CASSLLAGPQETQYL. This chain links TRBV7-6 with TRBJ2-5; a possible D gene is TRBD2 (5 bases). Germline CDR1 is SGHVS and CDR2 is FNYEAQ. This CDR3 has 15 residues. V lost 2 bases and J 2 bases, leaving 12 bases between the germline ends.

The rearrangement uses TRBV4-1 and TRBJ1-2; D is ambiguous. Trimming left V 1 base short and J 5 bases short, with 11 bases between. Germline loops: CDR1 MGHRA, CDR2 YSYEKL. The CDR3 extends over 14 amino acids. The CDR3, as DNA: TGCGCCAGCAGCCAAGTTACCCGGATTTATGGCTACACCTTC. This gives the protein CASSQVTRIYGYTF.

The chain combines TRBV4-1 with TRBJ2-7; possible D gene TRBD1, 5 bases. The germline V gene encodes CDR1 MGHRA and CDR2 YSYEKL. With 3 bases removed from V and 0 bases from J, the gap between germline ends came to 9 bases. The CDR3 runs 14 residues. The CDR3 is CASSQRTTSYEQYF. The DNA of the CDR3 is TGCGCCAGCAGCCAGCGGACAACCTCCTACGAGCAGTACTTC.

The chain uses TRBV20-1 and TRBJ2-5, with 9 bases lining up with TRBD2. This CDR3 region has 18 residues. After removal of 0 bases from V and 4 bases from J, the junction contained 15 bases not matched to a gene. Germline assignment: CDR1 DFQATT and CDR2 SNEGSKA (reference sequence). This CDR3 is CSARDALLLAGGRETQYF. CDR3 nucleotides: TGCAGTGCTAGAGACGCACTCCTGTTGGCGGGAGGGCGAGAGACCCAGTACTTC.

CDR3 nucleotides: TGCAGTGCAAGGACGGCATCGGGGTTGAACACTGAAGCTTTCTTT. It translates to CSARTASGLNTEAFF. The V and J genes are TRBV20-1 and TRBJ1-1; no clear D gene. Germline CDR1 is DFQATT and CDR2 is SNEGSKA (reference sequence). With 6 bases removed from V and 0 bases from J, the gap between germline ends came to 17 bases. This CDR3 is built from 15 residues.

The J gene is TRBJ2-3, the V gene TRBV7-9; 13 bases fit TRBD2. Germline loops: CDR1 SEHNR, CDR2 FQNEAQ (reference sequence). V gave up 6 bases and J gave up 4 bases; unmatched junction bases: 4. The CDR3 consists of 15 residues. CDR3 loop: CASRVLAGGPDTQYF. The CDR3 nucleotides are TGTGCCAGCAGAGTACTAGCGGGAGGGCCAGATACGCAGTATTTT.

The sample holds a few counts of this clonotype. This chain joins TRBV12-3 or TRBV12-4 and TRBJ2-1; 12 nucleotides line up with TRBD2. V dropped 6 bases and J dropped 7; count of bases not matched to a gene: 7. The CDR3 is made up of 15 amino acids. CDR3 DNA sequence: TGTGCCAGCAGGCGACTAGCGGGAGAAGTTAATGAGCAGTTCTTC. Amino acid sequence: CASRRLAGEVNEQFF.

This clonotype turned up a few times. This sequence joins TRBV12-3 or TRBV12-4 and TRBJ1-5; TRBD1 aligns across 8 bases. The CDR3 length is 13 residues. J lost 4 bases, V lost 7 bases, and 3 bases had no gene match. Here the CDR3 DNA reads TGTGCCAGCACTCGACAGGGGAATCAGCCCCAGCATTTT. Protein product: CASTRQGNQPQHF.

This clonotype was seen many times. The chain links TRBV12-3 or TRBV12-4 to TRBJ2-7; D perhaps matches TRBD1 (5 bases). Trimming removed 4 bases at V and 5 bases at J, with 6 bases between. There are 11 residues in the CDR3. The CDR3 nucleotides are TGTGCCAGCAGTTCAGGGAACGAGCAGTACTTC. Its translation is CASSSGNEQYF.

J is TRBJ1-1 and V is TRBV6-1, with a possible D match to TRBD1 (5 bases). The CDR3 has 16 amino acids. Germline CDR1 and CDR2: MNHNS and SASEGT. V was pared by 1 base and J by 1 base, with 13 bases between. This chain's CDR3 is CASSEGIGTANTEAFF. The CDR3 DNA reads as TGTGCCAGCAGTGAAGGTATAGGGACCGCGAACACTGAAGCTTTCTTT.

V and J are TRBV27 and TRBJ1-1, with 7 nucleotides matching TRBD1. The ends lost 1 base at V and 4 bases at J; junction bases unmatched: 6. Germline V gene data show CDR1 as MNHEY and CDR2 as SMNVEV (reference sequence). The CDR3 is made up of 15 amino acids. CDR3 region: CASSLWGPGGTEAFF. The CDR3 DNA sequence: TGTGCCAGCAGTTTATGGGGCCCAGGGGGCACTGAAGCTTTCTTT.

This clonotype was counted a few times. The chain employs TRBV5-1 and TRBJ1-1; D might be TRBD1 (5 bases). Germline V CDR1 and CDR2: SGHRS, YFSETQ. Trimming left V 0 bases short and J 0 bases short, with 12 bases between. This CDR3 spans 16 amino acids. This chain's CDR3 is CASSLGSGTMNTEAFF. DNA of the CDR3: TGCGCCAGCAGCTTGGGTTCAGGGACCATGAACACTGAAGCTTTCTTT.

The chain joins TRBV29-1 to TRBJ2-3; D might be TRBD1 (5 bases). The germline CDR1 and CDR2 sequences are SQVTM and ANQGSEA. This CDR3 comprises 12 residues. The V gene lost 3 bases and the J gene lost 6 bases, with 10 bases spanning the gap. The CDR3 DNA sequence: TGCAGCGTTGATTTGCAGGGTGATACGCAGTATTTT. The encoded protein is CSVDLQGDTQYF.

This clonotype was seen at least ten times. The chain couples TRBV18 to TRBJ2-5; D call uncertain. The CDR3 is 13 amino acids. CDR1 and CDR2 (germline): KGHSH, LQKENI. V was shortened by 3 bases and J by 5 bases, with 10 bases between the two germline ends. The CDR3 spells CASSPLHGETQYF. DNA of the CDR3: TGTGCCAGCTCACCCCTCCATGGGGAGACCCAGTACTTC.

This clonotype occurred a few times. The chain joins TRBV12-3 or TRBV12-4 to TRBJ1-1; D is undetermined. The CDR3 spans 14 residues. Trimming took off 3 bases at V and 8 bases at J, with 16 bases between the two ends. As DNA, the CDR3 is TGTGCCAGCAGTTTCGGTGGCAGTCGAAAAGAAGCTTTCTTT. This sequence encodes CASSFGGSRKEAFF.

The gene calls are TRBV5-1 and TRBJ2-1, with TRBD2 matching 7 bases. Germline assignment: CDR1 SGHRS and CDR2 YFSETQ. J lost 2 bases, V lost 5 bases, and 4 bases had no gene match. This CDR3 is 14 amino acids long. The CDR3 protein is CASSHGTTYNEQFF. For the CDR3, the DNA is TGCGCCAGCAGTCACGGGACTACCTACAATGAGCAGTTCTTC.

J is TRBJ2-7 and V is TRBV9; a possible D gene is TRBD2 (5 bases). V was cut by 0 bases and J by 6 bases, with 16 bases left in between. Per germline, CDR1 SGDLS and CDR2 YYNGEE. This CDR3 comprises 15 residues. The CDR3 region is CASSVDPVLGGEQYF. The CDR3 region has the DNA TGTGCCAGCAGCGTAGACCCGGTTTTAGGAGGCGAGCAGTACTTC.

The chain carries TRBV20-1 and TRBJ1-2; no clear D. Germline CDR1 is DFQATT and CDR2 is SNEGSKA (reference sequence). Trimming left V 2 bases short and J 1 base short, with 20 bases between. The CDR3 length is 17 residues. CDR3 sequence (DNA): TGCAGTGCTAGACCCACCGGCGGAGGGCTCTTTAACTATGGCTACACCTTC. Translating gives CSARPTGGGLFNYGYTF.

CDR3 residues: CASRSDRDRELFF. CDR3 DNA: TGCGCCAGCAGATCTGACAGGGATCGGGAACTGTTTTTT. The rearrangement links TRBV5-1 to TRBJ1-4; TRBD1 matches 7 bases. Losses at the gene ends were 5 bases for V and 12 bases for J; bases not matched to a gene: 10. In germline, CDR1 is SGHRS, CDR2 YFSETQ. This CDR3 region has 13 residues.

The chain has TRBV28 and TRBJ2-7; D is possibly TRBD1 or TRBD2 (5 bases each). The CDR3 contains 18 residues. V gave up 2 bases and J gave up 0 bases, with 20 bases separating them. Germline V gives CDR1 MDHEN, CDR2 SYDVKM. The CDR3 DNA sequence: TGTGCCAGCAGTTTAGGCAGTGTGGGGGTCGATACCTCCTACGAGCAGTACTTC. This translates into CASSLGSVGVDTSYEQYF.